These 27 T cell receptor beta chains were all obtained from the same sample, sequenced in a study of blood T cell repertoires in COVID-19. Produced via immunoSEQ multiplex PCR; TCRdb's table is partial and in-frame only. The sample includes approximately 60,000 clones, around 76% of them seen just once. The sample consisted of peripheral blood. Receptor source: a man aged 45-60 years with active or convalescent COVID-19.

V is TRBV7-9 and J is TRBJ1-2; D is unclear. This CDR3 has 13 residues. Germline CDR1 is SEHNR and CDR2 is FQNEAQ (reference sequence). Trimming stripped 5 bases from V and 3 bases from J, with 10 bases between. The CDR3 DNA reads TGTGCCAGCAGCCCGGTAAAAGACTATGGCTACACCTTC. Translated: CASSPVKDYGYTF.

V and J are TRBV14 and TRBJ2-7, with 7 bases lining up with TRBD1. The CDR3 covers 14 residues. CDR1 and CDR2 (germline): SGHDN, FVKESK. The V and J ends lost 0 bases and 3 bases, in that order; junction bases with no gene match: 2. As DNA, the CDR3 is TGTGCCAGCAGCCAAGATCCAGGGGGCTACGAGCAGTACTTC. It encodes CASSQDPGGYEQYF.

V usage is TRBV7-8 and J usage is TRBJ1-4; maybe TRBD1 (6 bases). CDR3 length: 14 residues. Germline V lookup: CDR1 SGHVS, CDR2 FQNEAQ. The V end was cut by 5 bases, the J end by 7 bases, with 14 bases between. DNA for the CDR3: TGTGCCAGCAGCCCAGGGGTTAGGGGTGAAAAACTGTTTTTT. Protein sequence: CASSPGVRGEKLFF.

This chain uses TRBV2 with TRBJ1-2; possible D gene TRBD1, 6 bases. The CDR3 contains 14 residues. CDR1 and CDR2 from the germline V gene are SNHLY and FYNNEI. V was shortened by 7 bases and J by 8 bases, with 20 bases between the two germline ends. The CDR3 region has the DNA TGTGCCAGCACTACGAAGCAGGACAGTGCGGGCTACACCTTC. Protein sequence: CASTTKQDSAGYTF.

About this clone itself: The sample has other DNA sequences that encode this CDR3 too. The chain combines TRBV7-3 with TRBJ1-2; D possibly corresponds to TRBD1 (6 bases). Trimming pared 2 bases from V and 8 bases from J, leaving 12 bases between. This CDR3 is built from 13 residues. The germline CDR1 and CDR2 sequences are SGHTA and FQGTGA. Here the CDR3 reads CASSLQGKEGYTF. DNA of the CDR3: TGTGCCAGCAGCTTACAGGGGAAGGAGGGCTACACCTTC.

The rearrangement links TRBV10-2 to TRBJ1-2; no clear D gene. The CDR3 runs to 15 residues. Trimming removed 4 bases from V and 3 bases from J, with 15 bases in between. Germline CDR1 is WSHSY and CDR2 is SAAADI. The CDR3 region has the DNA TGCGCCAGCAGTGGAGACGGGAAGGTCGACTATGGCTACACCTTC. Translation: CASSGDGKVDYGYTF.

The chain combines TRBV7-2 with TRBJ2-2; maybe TRBD2 (6 bases). The length of the CDR3 is 14 residues. Germline assignment: CDR1 SGHTA and CDR2 FQGNSA. V was pared by 7 bases and J by 8 bases, with 17 bases between. The CDR3 nucleotides read TGTGCCAGCACCCTGGGGCGGGGACTTGGGGAGCTGTTTTTT. Amino acid sequence: CASTLGRGLGELFF.

V usage is TRBV30 and J usage is TRBJ2-3; the match to TRBD2 covers 8 bases. The V segment lost 8 bases and the J segment 5 bases; nucleotides outside the gene matches: 9. The CDR3 length is 13 residues. Germline CDR1 and CDR2: GTSNPN and SVGIG (reference sequence). Written as DNA, the CDR3 is TGTGCCCTCTCACCCGGGGGGGGAGATACGCAGTATTTT. It codes for CALSPGGGDTQYF.

The chain couples TRBV6-5 to TRBJ2-7; tentatively, D is TRBD1 (7 bases). Germline V gene data show CDR1 as MNHEY and CDR2 as SVGAGI. The CDR3 has 15 amino acids. Between the trimmed V and J ends, which lost 2 bases and 1 base, there was a span of 12 bases. CDR3 amino acids: CASSYRGTVSYEQYF. Written as DNA, the CDR3 is TGTGCCAGCAGTTACCGCGGGACAGTTTCCTACGAGCAGTACTTC.

The chain recombines TRBV30 with TRBJ1-1; D gene unclear. Germline assignment: CDR1 GTSNPN and CDR2 SVGIG (reference sequence). V lost 8 bases and J lost 1, with 11 bases in between. The CDR3 has 12 amino acids. The CDR3 sequence: CAGGRRNTEAFF. The CDR3 coding sequence is TGTGCCGGCGGTAGACGGAACACTGAAGCTTTCTTT.

The V call is TRBV4-1, the J call TRBJ2-7, with 7 bases fitting TRBD1. The CDR3 has 17 residues. The J segment lost 3 bases and the V segment lost 1 base, leaving 12 bases of the junction unmatched. CDR1 and CDR2 from the germline V gene are MGHRA and YSYEKL. The CDR3 DNA sequence: TGCGCCAGCAGCCAAGGCCCATACCCGGGACAGATCTACGAGCAGTACTTC. Its protein product is CASSQGPYPGQIYEQYF.

This chain links TRBV9 with TRBJ1-1; 8 bases agree with TRBD1. The V segment lost 5 bases and the J segment 2 bases; nucleotides outside the gene matches: 5. Germline values: CDR1 SGDLS, CDR2 YYNGEE. This CDR3 is built from 14 residues. CDR3: CASREAGGNTEAFF. The CDR3 DNA reads TGTGCCAGCAGAGAGGCAGGGGGCAACACTGAAGCTTTCTTT.

J is TRBJ2-3 and V is TRBV10-3, with D tentatively TRBD2 (7 bases). Germline V gives CDR1 ENHRY, CDR2 SYGVKD. This CDR3 has 16 amino acids. V was shortened by 2 bases and J by 6 bases, with 18 bases between the two germline ends. The DNA for the CDR3 is TGTGCCATCAGTGAGGCGATTGGGGGGGCGAAGGATACGCAGTATTTT. Protein product: CAISEAIGGAKDTQYF.

The chain is built from TRBV11-1 and TRBJ2-7, with 8 bases fitting TRBD1. This CDR3 region has 14 residues. V dropped 2 bases and J dropped 2; count of bases not matched to a gene: 2. CDR1 is SGHAT, CDR2 FQDESV, per germline (reference sequence). CDR3 sequence: CASSLTGGTYEQYF. The CDR3 DNA reads as TGTGCCAGCAGCTTAACAGGGGGTACCTACGAGCAGTACTTC.

J is TRBJ2-7 and V is TRBV7-9, with D perhaps TRBD2 (5 bases). The CDR3 is 13 amino acids. From germline, CDR1 is SEHNR and CDR2 FQNEAQ (reference sequence). V was shortened by 8 bases and J by 6 bases, with 17 bases between the two germline ends. The CDR3 DNA follows: TGTGCCAGCCAGAGCGGCGCGCCCGGCGAGCAGTACTTC. Residues: CASQSGAPGEQYF.

About this clone: One end of the junction does not line up with germline, which may come from a read error. The chain employs TRBV5-4 and TRBJ1-3; no clear D. The CDR3 runs 11 residues. The germline CDR1 and CDR2 sequences are SGHNT and YYREEE (reference sequence). The CDR3 DNA sequence: TGTGCCAGCAGCTTGGGGCCGGGAAATGATTTT. It encodes CASSLGPGNDF.

V usage is TRBV29-1 and J usage is TRBJ1-1; 7 bases agree with TRBD1. The CDR3 extends over 13 amino acids. Trimming took 4 bases from V and 5 from J; bases not matched to a gene: 7. Germline CDR1 reads SQVTM; CDR2 reads ANQGSEA. The CDR3 is CSVVTGVGTEAFF. CDR3 nucleotides: TGCAGCGTTGTCACAGGGGTCGGGACTGAAGCTTTCTTT.

The genes are TRBV19 and TRBJ1-5, with a tentative D call TRBD1 (6 bases). Germline V gene lookup returns CDR1 LNHDA and CDR2 SQIVND (reference sequence). This CDR3 is 15 amino acids long. Trimming left V 8 bases short and J 3 bases short, with 17 bases between. The CDR3 here is CASRSGRGNNQPQHF. CDR3 DNA: TGTGCCAGTCGGTCGGGCAGGGGTAACAATCAGCCCCAGCATTTT. Full variable domain (missing parts from reference TRBV19 and TRBJ1-5): DGGITQSPKYLFRKEGQNVTLSCEQNLNHDAMYWYRQDPGQGLRLIYYSQIVNDFQKGDIAEGYSVSREKKESFPLTVTSAQKNPTAFYLCASRSGRGNNQPQHFGDGTRLSIL.

This clone occurred many times. The chain is built from TRBV4-1 and TRBJ1-1; D is unclear. V lost 2 bases and J 0 bases, leaving 16 bases between the germline ends. Germline-derived CDR1 and CDR2 are MGHRA and YSYEKL. The CDR3 loop spans 17 amino acids. The CDR3 loop reads CASSQSVGAPMNTEAFF. DNA of the CDR3: TGCGCCAGCAGCCAAAGCGTCGGCGCACCGATGAACACTGAAGCTTTCTTT.

The sample holds a few counts of this clone. CDR3 protein: CATTSMAGEQFF. The CDR3 nucleotides read TGTGCCACCACATCCATGGCAGGTGAGCAGTTCTTC. The chain joins TRBV5-5 to TRBJ2-1; D remains unclear. Per germline, CDR1 SGHKS and CDR2 YYEKEE (reference sequence). This CDR3 is 12 amino acids long. Deletions cut 9 bases from V and 9 bases from J, with 16 bases between. Based on the CDR3 plus reference TRBV5-5 and TRBJ2-1, the full variable domain is DAGVTQSPTHLIKTRGQQVTLRCSPISGHKSVSWYQQVLGQGPQFIFQYYEKEERGRGNFPDRFSARQFPNYSSELNVNALLLGDSALYLCATTSMAGEQFFGPGTRLTVL.

As regards this clone: Other nucleotide sequences from this sample produce the same CDR3. The rearrangement uses TRBV29-1 and TRBJ1-2; no firm D call. Germline V gives CDR1 SQVTM, CDR2 ANQGSEA. V gave up 3 bases and J gave up 5 bases, with 10 bases separating them. This CDR3 has 12 residues. The CDR3 bases are TGCAGCGTTGACCGGGGTTCGTATGGCTACACCTTC. Translating it yields CSVDRGSYGYTF.

In this sample, this clone turned up once. As DNA, the CDR3 is TGTGCCAGCAGCGTACAGGGGGGTGGCTACACCTTC. As protein: CASSVQGGGYTF. V gene TRBV6-5 combines with J gene TRBJ1-2; TRBD1 matches at 8 bases. The CDR3 totals 12 residues. Germline CDR1 MNHEY, CDR2 SVGAGI. The junction had 4 bases not matched to a gene; V was cut back by 6 bases and J by 7 bases.

The CDR3 coding sequence is TGTGCCAGCAGCGAGCGAGGGCTTAGCAACACCATATATTTT. This gives the protein CASSERGLSNTIYF. This chain uses TRBV6-6 with TRBJ1-3, with D unresolved. The germline V and J ends were trimmed by 6 bases and 7 bases, with 16 bases remaining between them. The CDR3 totals 14 residues. Germline V gene data show CDR1 as MNHNY and CDR2 as SVGAGI (reference sequence).

CDR3 region: CSVEKAGVFNEQFF. The CDR3 bases are TGCAGCGTTGAGAAAGCGGGGGTGTTCAATGAGCAGTTCTTC. The chain joins TRBV29-1 to TRBJ2-1; 8 bases line up with TRBD2. Germline values: CDR1 SQVTM, CDR2 ANQGSEA. The CDR3 has 14 residues. Trimming at V came to 3 bases and at J to 6 bases, leaving 7 bases not matched to a gene.

This clone was detected once. The V gene is TRBV5-6, the J gene TRBJ2-3; 9 bases fit TRBD1. The CDR3 has 17 amino acids. Losses at the gene ends were 7 bases for V and 6 bases for J; bases not matched to a gene: 18. Per the germline V gene, CDR1 is SGHDT and CDR2 is YYEEEE. The CDR3 region has the DNA TGTGCCAGCGCGACCGGGACAGGGCCGGCATTCGAGGATACGCAGTATTTT. Amino acids: CASATGTGPAFEDTQYF.

The rearrangement uses TRBV5-1 and TRBJ2-7; TRBD2 agrees at 11 bases. V lost 7 bases, J lost 4 bases, and 4 bases stayed unmatched. CDR3 size: 13 residues. Looked up from germline, CDR1 is SGHRS and CDR2 is YFSETQ. The CDR3 loop reads CASQVAGGYEQYF. CDR3 nucleotide sequence: TGCGCCAGCCAGGTAGCGGGAGGGTACGAGCAGTACTTC.

The chain joins TRBV9 to TRBJ1-5; D gene ambiguous. Trimming stripped 0 bases from V and 3 bases from J, with 4 bases between. Germline V gene data show CDR1 as SGDLS and CDR2 as YYNGEE. The CDR3 sequence is 13 residues long. This CDR3 is CASSVDTNQPQHF. CDR3 sequence (DNA): TGTGCCAGCAGCGTAGACACCAATCAGCCCCAGCATTTT. The full variable domain, with the rest looked up from reference TRBV9 and TRBJ1-5, is DSGVTQTPKHLITATGQRVTLRCSPRSGDLSVYWYQQSLDQGLQFLIQYYNGEERAKGNILERFSAQQFPDLHSELNLSSLELGDSALYFCASSVDTNQPQHFGDGTRLSIL.